The 2 T cell receptor beta chains listed next were all sequenced from one sample in a study of blood T cell repertoires in COVID-19. Method: immunoSEQ multiplex PCR; TCRdb's copy keeps in-frame clones and lacks some. In the table there are about 310,000 clones, about 89% of which are singletons. Specimen: peripheral blood. The receptors here all came from a woman aged 45-60 years who had recovered from COVID-19.

The chain employs TRBV20-1 and TRBJ2-7; 7 bases are shared with TRBD2. In germline, CDR1 is DFQATT, CDR2 SNEGSKA (reference sequence). With 5 bases clipped from V and 6 bases from J, the junction kept 4 bases outside the gene matches. This CDR3 comprises 11 residues. The CDR3 reads CSARGGREQYF. CDR3 bases: TGCAGTGCTCGGGGAGGGCGCGAGCAGTACTTC.

This chain joins TRBV28 and TRBJ1-2, with 10 bases identical to TRBD1. Looked up from germline, CDR1 is MDHEN and CDR2 is SYDVKM. The V gene end was trimmed by 4 bases and the J gene end by 8 bases; junction bases not matched to a gene: 1. This CDR3 spans 12 amino acids. CDR3 loop: CASSSDRGGYTF. The CDR3 DNA follows: TGTGCCAGCAGTTCGGACAGGGGGGGCTACACCTTC.